One sample yielded the 28 T cell receptor beta chains listed below, sequenced in a study of OX40 agonist ivuxolimab in advanced cancers. Profiling relied on immunoSEQ multiplex PCR, and the TCRdb table lists in-frame clones only, not all of them. The data show about 56,000 clones, 70% to 85% seen once. Sequencing used CD4+ or CD8+ T cells sorted from blood, obtained in a trial of the OX40 agonist ivuxolimab. These TCRs come from an adult with an advanced solid tumor such as melanoma, head and neck, liver or kidney cancer.

With regard to this clone: An end of the junction differs from the germline gene, which may be a read error. The chain couples TRBV6-6 to TRBJ2-5; D might be TRBD1 (5 bases). CDR3 length: 15 residues. CDR1 is MNHNY, CDR2 SVGAGI, per germline (reference sequence). DNA of the CDR3: TGTGCCAGCAGTTACCGGACAAGGATGGGTGAGACCCTGTACTTC. It encodes CASSYRTRMGETLYF.

V is TRBV30 and J is TRBJ1-1; no firm D call. Trimming took 1 base from V and 1 from J, leaving 10 bases between them. The germline gives CDR1 GTSNPN, CDR2 SVGIG (reference sequence). CDR3 length: 14 residues. The CDR3 sequence: CAWSAFLGNTEAFF. In DNA form, the CDR3 reads TGTGCCTGGAGTGCTTTCCTGGGGAACACTGAAGCTTTCTTT.

The chain has TRBV7-2 and TRBJ2-7; D is unclear. This CDR3 is 12 amino acids long. Trimming took off 2 bases at V and 3 bases at J, with 5 bases between the two ends. Germline loops: CDR1 SGHTA, CDR2 FQGNSA. CDR3 sequence: CASSLRVYEQYF. The CDR3 DNA reads TGTGCCAGCAGCTTAAGGGTCTACGAGCAGTACTTC.

CDR3 region: CASSRPGLEYEQYF. CDR3 nucleotide sequence: TGTGCCAGCAGCAGACCAGGACTAGAGTACGAGCAGTACTTC. The rearrangement uses TRBV4-2 and TRBJ2-7; TRBD2 matches at 7 bases. The germline V gene has CDR1 LGHNA and CDR2 YNFKEQ. CDR3 length: 14 residues. Trimming removed 5 bases from V and 4 bases from J; junction bases left unmatched: 8.

This clone has more than one count but fewer than ten. The chain combines TRBV19 with TRBJ2-3; 8 bases are shared with TRBD1. The germline CDR1 and CDR2 sequences are LNHDA and SQIVND (reference sequence). Trimming removed 8 bases from V and 4 bases from J; junction bases left unmatched: 23. The CDR3 runs 19 residues. This CDR3 is CASSTKFADRVWDPDTQYF. CDR3 sequence (DNA): TGTGCCAGTTCTACAAAGTTCGCGGACAGGGTGTGGGACCCAGATACGCAGTATTTT.

CDR3 sequence (DNA): TGCAGCGTTGAAGGCGGGAGGTTCCTAAGCTCCTACAATGAGCAGTTCTTC. It is translated as CSVEGGRFLSSYNEQFF. The chain has TRBV29-1 and TRBJ2-1, with 8 nucleotides matching TRBD2. The CDR3 is made up of 17 amino acids. Germline V gene data show CDR1 as SQVTM and CDR2 as ANQGSEA. Trimming took 1 base from V and 0 from J; bases not matched to a gene: 8.

J is TRBJ1-1 and V is TRBV7-2, with D possibly matching TRBD1 (6 bases). CDR3 length: 13 amino acids. V lost 1 base and J 8 bases, leaving 11 bases between the germline ends. The germline CDR1 and CDR2 sequences are SGHTA and FQGNSA. CDR3 protein: CASSLDIDREAFF. In DNA form, the CDR3 reads TGTGCCAGCAGCTTAGATATCGACAGGGAAGCTTTCTTT.

The sample holds one count of this clone. This chain joins TRBV11-3 and TRBJ2-2; 7 bases are a match to TRBD1. CDR1 and CDR2 (germline): SGHNT, YENEEA. The CDR3 is 15 residues long. The trim removed 3 bases at V and 1 base at J, leaving 2 bases unmatched. The CDR3 loop reads CASSLGQLNTGELFF. CDR3 DNA sequence: TGTGCCAGCAGCTTGGGACAGTTGAACACCGGGGAGCTGTTTTTT.

This chain links TRBV19 with TRBJ2-2; 8 bases are shared with TRBD2. The germline V gene encodes CDR1 LNHDA and CDR2 SQIVND (reference sequence). Losses at the gene ends were 5 bases for V and 0 bases for J; bases not matched to a gene: 5. The CDR3 contains 16 residues. The CDR3 DNA is TGTGCCAGTAGTGACGAGCGGGAGACGAACACCGGGGAGCTGTTTTTT. Translated: CASSDERETNTGELFF.

The chain carries TRBV19 and TRBJ1-1, with TRBD1 identical over 10 bases. The CDR3 length is 17 residues. V lost 5 bases and J lost 2; bases outside the gene matches: 11. In germline, CDR1 is LNHDA, CDR2 SQIVND (reference sequence). This chain's CDR3 is CASSPLDRGVGNTEAFF. The CDR3 nucleotides are TGTGCCAGTAGTCCTCTGGACAGGGGGGTAGGAAACACTGAAGCTTTCTTT.

The chain's CDR3 is CASSLVQGWSGYEQYF. In DNA form, the CDR3 reads TGTGCCAGCAGCTTAGTACAGGGGTGGTCAGGCTACGAGCAGTACTTC. The chain recombines TRBV7-2 with TRBJ2-7; TRBD1 matches at 7 bases. The length of the CDR3 is 16 residues. J gave up 3 bases and V 1 base, and 9 bases lay outside the gene matches. The germline gives CDR1 SGHTA, CDR2 FQGNSA.

The chain links TRBV7-2 to TRBJ1-5, with D unclear. CDR1 SGHTA and CDR2 FQGNSA come from the germline V gene. Trimming removed 5 bases from V and 4 bases from J, with 12 bases in between. This CDR3 comprises 14 residues. For the CDR3, the DNA is TGTGCCAGCAGCCAAGCCCAGAAAAATCAGCCCCAGCATTTT. Amino acid sequence: CASSQAQKNQPQHF. The full variable domain, its missing parts supplied by reference TRBV7-2 and TRBJ1-5, is GAGVSQSPSNKVTEKGKDVELRCDPISGHTALYWYRQSLGQGLEFLIYFQGNSAPDKSGLPSDRFSAERTGGSVSTLTIQRTQQEDSAVYLCASSQAQKNQPQHFGDGTRLSIL.

This chain links TRBV27 with TRBJ1-5; D not resolved. Trimming took 5 bases from V and 3 from J, leaving 11 bases between them. The germline CDR1 and CDR2 sequences are MNHEY and SMNVEV (reference sequence). This CDR3 has 14 amino acids. Here the CDR3 DNA reads TGTGCCAGCAGTGTGTCAGGCCCCAATCAGCCCCAGCATTTT. Translating it yields CASSVSGPNQPQHF.

The rearrangement links TRBV6-9 to TRBJ1-1; maybe TRBD1 (5 bases). The V and J ends lost 6 bases and 5 bases respectively, with 13 bases between them. Germline V lookup: CDR1 MNHGY, CDR2 SVAAGI. The CDR3 has 13 amino acids. The CDR3 DNA reads TGTGCCAGCAGGAGGGGAGGAGGTACTGAAGCTTTCTTT. Protein: CASRRGGGTEAFF.

The rearrangement uses TRBV7-2 and TRBJ2-7; 7 bases map to TRBD1. The CDR3 is 14 amino acids. Trimming at V came to 5 bases and at J to 4 bases, leaving 8 bases not matched to a gene. Germline CDR1 and CDR2: SGHTA and FQGNSA. CDR3: CASSLGQVNYEQYF. In nucleotides, the CDR3 is TGTGCCAGCAGCCTTGGACAGGTTAATTACGAGCAGTACTTC.

The chain recombines TRBV18 with TRBJ2-7; 9 bases align to TRBD1. The CDR3 is 15 residues long. The trim removed 4 bases at V and 4 bases at J, leaving 8 bases unmatched. The germline CDR1 and CDR2 sequences are KGHSH and LQKENI. CDR3 sequence: CASSLTGTGNYEQYF. The DNA for the CDR3 is TGTGCCAGCTCACTAACCGGGACAGGGAATTACGAGCAGTACTTC. The whole variable domain, filled in from reference TRBV18 and TRBJ2-7, reads NAGVMQNPRHLVRRRGQEARLRCSPMKGHSHVYWYRQLPEEGLKFMVYLQKENIIDESGMPKERFSAEFPKEGPSILRIQQVVRGDSAAYFCASSLTGTGNYEQYFGPGTRLTVT.

The gene calls are TRBV5-6 and TRBJ1-4; perhaps TRBD1 as D (6 bases). Per germline, CDR1 SGHDT and CDR2 YYEEEE. The CDR3 consists of 18 residues. Trimming stripped 3 bases from V and 3 bases from J, with 21 bases between. The CDR3 loop is CASSSRIDGGRPNEKLFF. CDR3 bases: TGTGCCAGCAGCTCGAGAATAGACGGGGGCAGGCCTAATGAAAAACTGTTTTTT.

This chain links TRBV12-2 with TRBJ2-3; TRBD2 is the table's D call, not checked against the DNA. TRBV12-2 is designated a pseudogene. The CDR3 has 16 residues. For the CDR3, the DNA is TGTGCAAGTCGCCCCCCCAGGAAGCGGGGCACAGATACGCAGTATTTT. This translates into CASRPPRKRGTDTQYF.

CDR3 DNA: TGCGCCAGCCGACTAGTGCTAGGAGATACGCAGTATTTT. Translated: CASRLVLGDTQYF. The rearrangement uses TRBV5-1 and TRBJ2-3, with D perhaps matching TRBD2 (6 bases). The CDR3 spans 13 residues. Trimming stripped 7 bases from V and 5 bases from J, with 14 bases between. Germline values: CDR1 SGHRS, CDR2 YFSETQ. Full variable domain (missing parts from reference TRBV5-1 and TRBJ2-3): KAGVTQTPRYLIKTRGQQVTLSCSPISGHRSVSWYQQTPGQGLQFLFEYFSETQRNKGNFPGRFSGRQFSNSRSEMNVSTLELGDSALYLCASRLVLGDTQYFGPGTRLTVL.

This chain uses TRBV10-3 with TRBJ1-2; D ambiguous. This CDR3 region has 12 residues. In germline, CDR1 is ENHRY, CDR2 SYGVKD. The V gene lost 6 bases and the J gene lost 4 bases, with 9 bases spanning the gap. The CDR3 here is CAISMDGYGYTF. In DNA, the CDR3 is TGTGCCATCAGCATGGATGGCTATGGCTACACCTTC.

The sample holds one count of this clone. This chain uses TRBV2 with TRBJ2-7; 7 nucleotides align to TRBD1. The CDR3 has 13 residues. With 8 bases clipped from V and 6 bases from J, the junction kept 10 bases outside the gene matches. Per germline, CDR1 SNHLY and CDR2 FYNNEI. CDR3 sequence reads: CASLKGAQLEQYF. The CDR3 DNA is TGTGCCAGCCTTAAGGGGGCGCAACTCGAGCAGTACTTC. Full variable domain (rest looked up from reference TRBV2 and TRBJ2-7): EPEVTQTPSHQVTQMGQEVILRCVPISNHLYFYWYRQILGQKVEFLVSFYNNEISEKSEIFDDQFSVERPDGSNFTLKIRSTKLEDSAMYFCASLKGAQLEQYFGPGTRLTVT.

This sequence joins TRBV6-5 and TRBJ2-3, with D perhaps matching TRBD2 (5 bases). Trimming left V 5 bases short and J 2 bases short, with 5 bases between. Germline V lookup: CDR1 MNHEY, CDR2 SVGAGI. The CDR3 runs 12 residues. The CDR3 nucleotides are TGTGCCAGCAGTCGGGACACAGATACGCAGTATTTT. This encodes CASSRDTDTQYF.

The chain links TRBV12-5 to TRBJ2-7; 7 nucleotides line up with TRBD2. Germline V lookup: CDR1 LGHNT, CDR2 FRNRAP. The CDR3 is 16 residues long. Trimming took 2 bases from V and 0 from J; bases not matched to a gene: 7. CDR3 sequence reads: CASGLSPRGSSYEQYF. The CDR3 nucleotides read TGTGCTAGTGGTTTGTCACCCCGCGGGAGCTCCTACGAGCAGTACTTC.

This chain connects TRBV6-5 to TRBJ2-1; 7 positions match TRBD2. Germline trimming cut 7 bases from V and 10 bases from J; bases unmatched to any gene: 13. CDR1 and CDR2 from the germline V gene are MNHEY and SVGAGI. CDR3 length: 14 residues. CDR3 sequence (DNA): TGTGCCAGCAAAGGACTAGGCCTCTCGGGGGAGCAGTTCTTC. Residues: CASKGLGLSGEQFF.

The chain carries TRBV7-6 and TRBJ2-7, with a possible D match to TRBD2 (8 bases). V was cut by 5 bases and J by 2 bases, with 37 bases left in between. The CDR3 totals 22 residues. Looked up from germline, CDR1 is SGHVS and CDR2 is FNYEAQ. CDR3 nucleotide sequence: TGTGCCAGCAGCGACAGGGCCAAAACTCAGGGAAACACTAGCGGACTCCCCTACGAGCAGTACTTC. Residues: CASSDRAKTQGNTSGLPYEQYF.

The V call is TRBV6-6, the J call TRBJ1-1; no firm D call. The CDR3 has 13 residues. In germline, CDR1 is MNHNY, CDR2 SVGAGI (reference sequence). Trimming removed 7 bases at V and 5 bases at J, with 14 bases between. The CDR3 DNA reads as TGTGCCAGCACCCCCCACCTTTCGACTGAAGCTTTCTTT. As protein: CASTPHLSTEAFF.

This chain links TRBV20-1 with TRBJ2-3, with D possibly being TRBD1 or TRBD2 (5 bases each). CDR1 is DFQATT, CDR2 SNEGSKA, per germline (reference sequence). This CDR3 has 11 residues. Trimming took off 6 bases at V and 15 bases at J, with 19 bases between the two ends. The CDR3 is CSAAGGPSFYF. CDR3 nucleotides: TGCAGTGCCGCTGGGGGACCATCCTTTTATTTT.

The genes are TRBV9 and TRBJ1-5, with D uncertain. V was trimmed by 2 bases and J by 2 bases, leaving 8 bases between them. The germline CDR1 and CDR2 sequences are SGDLS and YYNGEE. The CDR3 loop spans 14 amino acids. In DNA, the CDR3 is TGTGCCAGCAGCGTGTGGGCAGGCAATCAGCCCCAGCATTTT. Translation gives CASSVWAGNQPQHF.